This entry features one T cell receptor (beta chain) sequence. Random hexamers served to reverse transcribe roughly 0.5 to 1 ug RNA. TCR beta CDR3 was amplified by immunoSEQ multiplex PCR. This amplification extended across 54 Vbeta and 13 Jbeta segments. A single record per CDR3 protein comes from TCRdb applying MiXCR to the immunoSEQ multiplex PCR reads. The data contain roughly 130,000 distinct CDR3 sequences, under 96% of them seen just once; the ten biggest clones take up less than 0.15%. The data are from a study of CD8 T cells in Susac syndrome. Across the study: Patients with Susac syndrome were therapy-naive, on corticosteroids, or on intravenous immunoglobulin alone at the time that blood was drawn.

CD8+ and CD4+ T cells circulating in blood were sequenced for TCR beta. Trimming removed 7 bases at V and 5 bases at J, with 8 bases between. The germline gives CDR1 SQVTM, CDR2 ANQGSEA. The CDR3 has 10 residues. This TCR was sampled from a human donor with Susac syndrome. V is TRBV29-1 and J is TRBJ1-1; D not certain. Sequenced sample: CD4+ T cells from PBMCs. CDR3 DNA: TGCAGCGCCCTCCAGACTGAAGCTTTCTTT. The encoded protein is CSALQTEAFF.